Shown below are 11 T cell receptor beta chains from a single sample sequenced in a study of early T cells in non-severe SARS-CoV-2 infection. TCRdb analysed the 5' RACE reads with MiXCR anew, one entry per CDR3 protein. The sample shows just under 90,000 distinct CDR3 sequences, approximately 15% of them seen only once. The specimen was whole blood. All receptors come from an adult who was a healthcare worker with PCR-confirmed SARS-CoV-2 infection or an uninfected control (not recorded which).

The CDR3 is CASSERRLYNEQFF. DNA for the CDR3: TGTGCCAGCAGTGAACGTCGGCTGTACAATGAGCAGTTCTTC. The rearrangement links TRBV6-1 to TRBJ2-1; D remains unclear. V lost 2 bases and J 4 bases, leaving 9 bases between the germline ends. The CDR3 length is 14 residues. CDR1 MNHNS and CDR2 SASEGT come from the germline V gene.

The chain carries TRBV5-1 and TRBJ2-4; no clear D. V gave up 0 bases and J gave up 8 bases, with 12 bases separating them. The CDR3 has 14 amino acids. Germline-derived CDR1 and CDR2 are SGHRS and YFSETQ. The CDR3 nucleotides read TGCGCCAGCAGCTTGGCCGGCAGTCCGGACATTCAGTACTTC. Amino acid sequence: CASSLAGSPDIQYF.

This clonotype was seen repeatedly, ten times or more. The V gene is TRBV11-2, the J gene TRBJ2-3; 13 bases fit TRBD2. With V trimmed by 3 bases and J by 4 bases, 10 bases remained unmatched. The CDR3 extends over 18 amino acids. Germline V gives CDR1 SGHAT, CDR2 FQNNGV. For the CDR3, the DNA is TGTGCCAGCAGCTTTCGGGGACTAGCGGGAAGGTACCCAGATACGCAGTATTTT. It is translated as CASSFRGLAGRYPDTQYF.

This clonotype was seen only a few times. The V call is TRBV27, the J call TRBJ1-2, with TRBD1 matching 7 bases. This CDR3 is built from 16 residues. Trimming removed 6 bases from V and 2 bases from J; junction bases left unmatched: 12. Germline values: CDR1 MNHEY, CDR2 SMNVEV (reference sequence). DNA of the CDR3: TGTGCCAGCAGCCCGGGACAGTACCTATTCAACTATGGCTACACCTTC. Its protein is CASSPGQYLFNYGYTF.

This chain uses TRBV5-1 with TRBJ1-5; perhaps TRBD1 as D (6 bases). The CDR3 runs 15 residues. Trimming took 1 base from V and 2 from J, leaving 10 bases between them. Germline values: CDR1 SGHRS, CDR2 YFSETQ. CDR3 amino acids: CASSLLGGGNQPQHF. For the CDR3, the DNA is TGCGCCAGCAGCTTGTTAGGGGGTGGCAATCAGCCCCAGCATTTT.

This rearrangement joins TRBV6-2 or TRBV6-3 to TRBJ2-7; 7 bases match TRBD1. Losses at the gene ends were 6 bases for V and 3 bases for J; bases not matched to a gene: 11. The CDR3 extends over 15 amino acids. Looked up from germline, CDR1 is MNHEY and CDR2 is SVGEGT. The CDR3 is CASREFGQARYEQYF. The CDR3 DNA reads TGTGCCAGCAGGGAGTTCGGACAGGCCCGCTACGAGCAGTACTTC.

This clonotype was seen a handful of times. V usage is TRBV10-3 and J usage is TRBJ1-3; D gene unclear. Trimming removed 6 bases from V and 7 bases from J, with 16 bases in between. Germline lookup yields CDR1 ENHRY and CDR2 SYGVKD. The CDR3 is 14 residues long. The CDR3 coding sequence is TGTGCCATCAGGCCCACCAGGATAGCGAACACCATATATTTT. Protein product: CAIRPTRIANTIYF.

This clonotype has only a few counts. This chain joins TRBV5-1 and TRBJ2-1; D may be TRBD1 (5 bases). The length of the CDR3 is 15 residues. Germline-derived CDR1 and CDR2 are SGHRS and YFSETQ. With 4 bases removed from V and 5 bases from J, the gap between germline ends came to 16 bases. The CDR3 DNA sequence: TGCGCCAGCAGCCAAGGTCGGCAGGGTAACAATGAGCAGTTCTTC. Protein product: CASSQGRQGNNEQFF.

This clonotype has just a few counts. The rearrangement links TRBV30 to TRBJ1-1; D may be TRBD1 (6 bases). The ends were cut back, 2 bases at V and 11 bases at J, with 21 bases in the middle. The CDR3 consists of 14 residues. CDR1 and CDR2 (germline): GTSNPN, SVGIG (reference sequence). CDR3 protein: CAWSSRDNPRSAFF. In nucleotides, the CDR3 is TGTGCCTGGAGTTCAAGGGACAACCCCCGCTCCGCTTTCTTT.

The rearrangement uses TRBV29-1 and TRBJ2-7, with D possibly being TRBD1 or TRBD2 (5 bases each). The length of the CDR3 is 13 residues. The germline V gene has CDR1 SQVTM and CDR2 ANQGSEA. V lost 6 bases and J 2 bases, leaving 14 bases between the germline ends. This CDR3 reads CSVRTVGAYEQYF. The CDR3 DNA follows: TGCAGCGTCCGAACTGTGGGGGCCTACGAGCAGTACTTC.

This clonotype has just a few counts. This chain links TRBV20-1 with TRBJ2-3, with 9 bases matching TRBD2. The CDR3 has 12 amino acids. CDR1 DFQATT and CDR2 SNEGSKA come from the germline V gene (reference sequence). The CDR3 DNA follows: TGCTCGGCGGGAGGGAGCACAGATACGCAGTATTTT. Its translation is CSAGGSTDTQYF.